This T cell receptor beta chain was documented in a study of T cells of healthy individuals. TCRdb re-called the 5' RACE reads with MiXCR, one entry per CDR3 protein. The top ten hold about 7.5% of the sample, which has some 85,000 distinct CDR3 sequences, 5% seen once. This clonotype was picked up many times. Trimming left V 5 bases short and J 14 bases short, with 16 bases between. Germline CDR1 reads SEHNR; CDR2 reads FQNEAQ (reference sequence). This CDR3 comprises 13 residues. The chain recombines TRBV7-9 with TRBJ1-6, with D uncertain. The clonotype was recovered from a female donor in good health. CDR3 region: CASSPEEGPTLHF. The CDR3 DNA follows: TGTGCCAGCAGCCCCGAGGAGGGTCCAACCCTCCACTTT.